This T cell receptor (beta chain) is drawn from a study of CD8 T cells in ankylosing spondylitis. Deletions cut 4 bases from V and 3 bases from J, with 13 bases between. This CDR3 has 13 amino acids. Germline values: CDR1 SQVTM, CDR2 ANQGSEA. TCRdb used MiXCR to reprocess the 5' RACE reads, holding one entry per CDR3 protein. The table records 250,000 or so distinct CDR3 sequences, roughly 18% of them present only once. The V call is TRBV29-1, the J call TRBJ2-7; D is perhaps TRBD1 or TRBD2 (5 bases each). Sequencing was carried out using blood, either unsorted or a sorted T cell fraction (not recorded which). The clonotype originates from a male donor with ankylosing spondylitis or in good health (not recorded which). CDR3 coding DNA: TGCAGCGTTGCCGGGACGGAAGGCTACGAGCAGTACTTC. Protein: CSVAGTEGYEQYF.